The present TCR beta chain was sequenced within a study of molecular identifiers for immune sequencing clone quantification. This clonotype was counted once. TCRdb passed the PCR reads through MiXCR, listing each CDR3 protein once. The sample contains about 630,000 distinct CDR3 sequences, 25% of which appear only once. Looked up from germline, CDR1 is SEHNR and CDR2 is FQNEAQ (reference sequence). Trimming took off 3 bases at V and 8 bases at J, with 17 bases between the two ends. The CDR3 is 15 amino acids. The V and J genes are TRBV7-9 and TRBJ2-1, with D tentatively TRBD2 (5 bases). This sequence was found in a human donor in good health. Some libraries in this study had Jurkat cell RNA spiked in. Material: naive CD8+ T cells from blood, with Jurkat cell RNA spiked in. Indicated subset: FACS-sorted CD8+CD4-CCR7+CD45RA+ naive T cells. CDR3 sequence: CASSFAGSDGDEQFF. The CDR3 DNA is TGTGCCAGCAGCTTTGCTGGGAGCGATGGCGATGAGCAGTTCTTC.